This entry lists 13 T cell receptor beta chains sequenced from one sample in a study of molecular identifiers for immune sequencing clone quantification. TCRdb ran MiXCR on the PCR reads and lists one entry per CDR3 protein. This table holds over 35,000 distinct CDR3 sequences, about 24% found once. The specimen was naive CD8+ T cells from blood, with Jurkat cell RNA spiked in. Subset: FACS-sorted CD8+CD4-CCR7+CD45RA+ naive T cells. The receptors derive from a human donor in good health. Some libraries in this study had Jurkat cell RNA spiked in.

This clonotype has at least ten counts. The chain has TRBV2 and TRBJ1-1; D is uncertain. The CDR3 extends over 14 amino acids. CDR1 SNHLY and CDR2 FYNNEI come from the germline V gene. Trimming stripped 0 bases from V and 2 bases from J, with 7 bases between. The CDR3 reads CASSEAFSNTEAFF. DNA of the CDR3: TGTGCCAGCAGTGAAGCGTTCAGCAACACTGAAGCTTTCTTT. Based on the CDR3 plus reference TRBV2 and TRBJ1-1, the full variable domain is EPEVTQTPSHQVTQMGQEVILRCVPISNHLYFYWYRQILGQKVEFLVSFYNNEISEKSEIFDDQFSVERPDGSNFTLKIRSTKLEDSAMYFCASSEAFSNTEAFFGQGTRLTVV.

As concerns this clonotype: A clone one base away is much larger, so this may be a read error. This rearrangement joins TRBV4-1 to TRBJ2-7; D is ambiguous. The CDR3 has 16 amino acids. Per germline, CDR1 MGHRA and CDR2 YSYEKL. The chain's CDR3 is CASSQEGSWQGYGQYF. The CDR3 nucleotides read TGCGCCAGCAGCCAAGAAGGCTCGTGGCAAGGGTACGGGCAGTACTTC.

This clonotype occurred a few times. The genes are TRBV15 and TRBJ1-5, with D hard to call. Germline values: CDR1 LNHNV, CDR2 YYDKDF (reference sequence). Trimming stripped 3 bases from V and 3 bases from J, with 12 bases between. This CDR3 region has 15 residues. In nucleotides, the CDR3 is TGTGCCACCAGCAGCCCGGCAGCCTACAATCAGCCCCAGCATTTT. It is translated as CATSSPAAYNQPQHF.

This clonotype is medium-sized. CDR3 sequence (DNA): TGCAGCGTTGAGGGGTTAGCGGGGGCCGGCGCCTACGAGCAGTACTTC. As protein: CSVEGLAGAGAYEQYF. This rearrangement joins TRBV29-1 to TRBJ2-7; 9 positions match TRBD2. The CDR3 extends over 16 amino acids. J lost 2 bases, V lost 3 bases, and 11 bases had no gene match. The germline gives CDR1 SQVTM, CDR2 ANQGSEA.

To note about this clonotype: The junction shows a germline mismatch at one end, possibly a read error. The V and J genes are TRBV27 and TRBJ2-1; tentatively, D is TRBD2 (6 bases). The CDR3 covers 17 residues. Germline V gives CDR1 MNHEY, CDR2 SMNVEV (reference sequence). The DNA of the CDR3 is TGTACCAGCAGTCCTCCTCCGCCGGGGGAACCCTACAATGAGCAGTTCTTC. Its translation: CTSSPPPPGEPYNEQFF.

This clonotype is judged medium-sized. The chain uses TRBV28 and TRBJ2-7; 10 nucleotides agree with TRBD2. The germline CDR1 and CDR2 sequences are MDHEN and SYDVKM. The V and J ends lost 8 bases and 4 bases, in that order; junction bases with no gene match: 14. There are 16 residues in the CDR3. CDR3 residues: CASRGGPSGSGYEQYF. CDR3 nucleotide sequence: TGTGCCAGCCGCGGGGGGCCTAGCGGGAGTGGGTACGAGCAGTACTTC.

In this sample, this clonotype turned up many times. J is TRBJ2-7 and V is TRBV20-1; TRBD1 is a possible D gene (5 bases). CDR3 size: 12 residues. Germline CDR1 reads DFQATT; CDR2 reads SNEGSKA (reference sequence). The V end was cut by 0 bases, the J end by 4 bases, with 7 bases between. The CDR3 DNA follows: TGCAGTGCTAGAGATCAGGGATACGAGCAGTACTTC. Translation: CSARDQGYEQYF.

This clonotype was counted many times. The chain combines TRBV6-5 with TRBJ2-7; perhaps TRBD1 as D (6 bases). The CDR3 contains 15 residues. Per the germline V gene, CDR1 is MNHEY and CDR2 is SVGAGI. Trimming shortened V by 6 bases and J by 3 bases, and 18 bases separated the two germline ends. In DNA form, the CDR3 reads TGTGCCAGCAGCCTGGGGGCAGGGGATAGCTACGAGCAGTACTTC. It translates to CASSLGAGDSYEQYF.

This chain links TRBV12-3 or TRBV12-4 with TRBJ2-2; D is unresolved. Trimming shortened V by 1 base and J by 7 bases, and 4 bases separated the two germline ends. The CDR3 length is 12 residues. CDR3 coding DNA: TGTGCCAGCAGTTTAGGGCACGGGGAGCTGTTTTTT. It translates to CASSLGHGELFF.

The CDR3 region has the DNA TGTGCCAGCAGCCAAGATCAGGGGAACTATGGCTACACCTTC. This encodes CASSQDQGNYGYTF. The V and J genes are TRBV14 and TRBJ1-2, with D maybe TRBD1 (6 bases). Germline V gene lookup returns CDR1 SGHDN and CDR2 FVKESK. Trimming cost V 0 bases and J 2 bases, with 7 bases left between them. This CDR3 region has 14 residues.

To note about this clonotype: Given a much more abundant clone one base away, this may be a read error. This chain joins TRBV4-3 and TRBJ1-1; D not certain. The germline V gene has CDR1 LGHNA and CDR2 YSLEER. This CDR3 comprises 15 residues. CDR3 amino acids: CASSQARTVNTAAFF. The CDR3 DNA follows: TGCGCCAGCAGCCAAGCTCGAACGGTGAACACTGCAGCTTTCTTT.

A remark on this clonotype: This may be a read error: a much more frequent sequence differs by one nucleotide. The chain links TRBV11-2 to TRBJ2-1; TRBD1 matches 9 bases. CDR3 length: 16 amino acids. Germline-derived CDR1 and CDR2 are SGHAT and FQNNGV. The CDR3 spells CASSSWIRDRVDEQLF. The CDR3 DNA sequence: TGTGCCAGCAGTTCATGGATCCGGGACAGGGTCGATGAGCAGCTCTTC.

By sample share, this clonotype is medium-sized. The chain has TRBV29-1 and TRBJ2-3, with TRBD1 identical over 7 bases. Germline V lookup: CDR1 SQVTM, CDR2 ANQGSEA. The CDR3 is made up of 12 amino acids. After removal of 4 bases from V and 6 bases from J, the junction contained 4 bases not matched to a gene. This CDR3 reads CSVVSGGDTQYF. Written as DNA, the CDR3 is TGCAGCGTTGTATCAGGGGGTGATACGCAGTATTTT.